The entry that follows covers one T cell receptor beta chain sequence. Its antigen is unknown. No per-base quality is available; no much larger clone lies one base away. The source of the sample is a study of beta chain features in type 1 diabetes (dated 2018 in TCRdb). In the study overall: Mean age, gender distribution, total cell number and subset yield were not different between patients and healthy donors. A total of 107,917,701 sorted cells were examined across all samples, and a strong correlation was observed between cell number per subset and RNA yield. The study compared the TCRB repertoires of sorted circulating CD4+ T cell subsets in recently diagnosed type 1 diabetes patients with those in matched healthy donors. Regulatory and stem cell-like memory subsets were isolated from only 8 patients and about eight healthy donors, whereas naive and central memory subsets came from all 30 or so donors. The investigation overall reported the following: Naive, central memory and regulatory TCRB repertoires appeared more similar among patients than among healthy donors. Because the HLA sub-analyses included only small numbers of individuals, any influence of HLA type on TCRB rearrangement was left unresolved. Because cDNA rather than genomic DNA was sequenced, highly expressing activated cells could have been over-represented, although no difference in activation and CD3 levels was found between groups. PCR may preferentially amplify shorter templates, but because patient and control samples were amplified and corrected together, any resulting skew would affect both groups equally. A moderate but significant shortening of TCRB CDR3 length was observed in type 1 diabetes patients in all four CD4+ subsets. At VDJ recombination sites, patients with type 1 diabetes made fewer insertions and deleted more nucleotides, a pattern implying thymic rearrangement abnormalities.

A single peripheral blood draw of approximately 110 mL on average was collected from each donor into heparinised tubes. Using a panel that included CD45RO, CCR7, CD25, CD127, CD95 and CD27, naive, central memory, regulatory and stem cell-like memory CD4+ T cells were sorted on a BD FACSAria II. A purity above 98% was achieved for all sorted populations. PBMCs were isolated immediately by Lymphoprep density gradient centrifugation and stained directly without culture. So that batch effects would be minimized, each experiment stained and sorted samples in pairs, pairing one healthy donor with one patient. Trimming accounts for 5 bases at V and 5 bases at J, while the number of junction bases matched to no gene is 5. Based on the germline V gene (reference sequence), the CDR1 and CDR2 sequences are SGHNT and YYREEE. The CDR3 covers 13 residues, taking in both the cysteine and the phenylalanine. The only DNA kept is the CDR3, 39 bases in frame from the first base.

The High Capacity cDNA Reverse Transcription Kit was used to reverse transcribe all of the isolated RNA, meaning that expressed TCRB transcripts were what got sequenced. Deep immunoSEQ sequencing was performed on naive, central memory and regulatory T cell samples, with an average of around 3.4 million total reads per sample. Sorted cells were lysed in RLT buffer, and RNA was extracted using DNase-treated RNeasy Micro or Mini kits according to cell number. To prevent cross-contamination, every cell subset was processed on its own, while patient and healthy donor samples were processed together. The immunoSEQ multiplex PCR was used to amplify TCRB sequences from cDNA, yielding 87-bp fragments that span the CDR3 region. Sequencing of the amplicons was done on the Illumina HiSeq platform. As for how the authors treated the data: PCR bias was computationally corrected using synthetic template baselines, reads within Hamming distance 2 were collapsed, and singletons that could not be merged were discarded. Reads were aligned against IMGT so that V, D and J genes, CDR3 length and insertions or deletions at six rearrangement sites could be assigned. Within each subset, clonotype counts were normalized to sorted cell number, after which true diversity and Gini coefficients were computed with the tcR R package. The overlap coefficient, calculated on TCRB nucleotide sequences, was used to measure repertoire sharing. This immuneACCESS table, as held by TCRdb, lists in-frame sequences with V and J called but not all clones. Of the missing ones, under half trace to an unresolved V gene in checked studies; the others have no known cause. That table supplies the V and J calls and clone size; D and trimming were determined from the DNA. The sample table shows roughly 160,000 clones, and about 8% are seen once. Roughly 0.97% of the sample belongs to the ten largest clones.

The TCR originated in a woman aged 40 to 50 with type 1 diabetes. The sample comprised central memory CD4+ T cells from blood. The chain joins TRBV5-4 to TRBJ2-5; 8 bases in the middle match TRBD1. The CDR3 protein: CASRADRDETQYF. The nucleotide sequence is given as TGTGCCAGCAGGGCGGACAGGGACGAGACCCAGTACTTC.